These 10 T cell receptor beta chains share one sample of origin, sequenced in a study of blood T cell repertoires in COVID-19. Assay: immunoSEQ multiplex PCR; the TCRdb copy retains only in-frame clones and omits some. The sample shows about 91,000 clones, approximately 77% of them seen only once. The sequenced material came from peripheral blood. These receptor sequences come from a woman older than 75 with acute or convalescent COVID-19.

This chain joins TRBV30 and TRBJ2-1; 10 nucleotides line up with TRBD1. Germline V gives CDR1 GTSNPN, CDR2 SVGIG (reference sequence). The V and J ends lost 1 base and 2 bases, in that order; junction bases with no gene match: 2. The CDR3 loop spans 15 amino acids. CDR3: CAWSAGQGTYNEQFF. For the CDR3, the DNA is TGTGCCTGGAGTGCGGGACAGGGGACCTACAATGAGCAGTTCTTC.

The V call is TRBV6-5, the J call TRBJ1-1; 9 positions agree with TRBD1. Losses at the gene ends were 6 bases for V and 5 bases for J; bases not matched to a gene: 7. The CDR3 contains 14 residues. Germline V gene lookup returns CDR1 MNHEY and CDR2 SVGAGI. CDR3 bases: TGTGCCAGCAGCCTCCTTGACAGGGGGACTGAAGCTTTCTTT. The encoded protein is CASSLLDRGTEAFF.

The gene calls are TRBV6-5 and TRBJ1-1; a possible D gene is TRBD1 (6 bases). Trimming left V 10 bases short and J 8 bases short, with 17 bases between. CDR1 MNHEY and CDR2 SVGAGI come from the germline V gene. This CDR3 is 12 amino acids long. For the CDR3, the DNA is TGTGCCAACTTGACAGGCCCGGGGGAAGCTTTCTTT. It yields the protein CANLTGPGEAFF.

The V and J genes are TRBV29-1 and TRBJ1-2; D unclear. Trimming removed 4 bases from V and 0 bases from J, with 9 bases in between. Germline-derived CDR1 and CDR2 are SQVTM and ANQGSEA. The CDR3 is made up of 13 amino acids. The CDR3 DNA reads TGCAGCGTTGGCACAGCCTCTAACTATGGCTACACCTTC. Translated, it gives CSVGTASNYGYTF.

This clone was detected only a few times. This same CDR3 is encoded by further DNA sequences in the sample. The chain couples TRBV5-1 to TRBJ1-1; D gene ambiguous. The germline V and J ends were trimmed by 0 bases and 4 bases, with 10 bases remaining between them. Germline CDR1 and CDR2: SGHRS and YFSETQ. The CDR3 loop spans 14 amino acids. Written as DNA, the CDR3 is TGCGCCAGCAGCTTGGGCGTCCGGGGCACTGAAGCTTTCTTT. Its translation is CASSLGVRGTEAFF.

The chain is built from TRBV28 and TRBJ2-7; D unresolved. Germline V CDR1 and CDR2: MDHEN, SYDVKM. V was shortened by 2 bases and J by 1 base, with 18 bases between the two germline ends. The CDR3 loop spans 17 amino acids. The chain's CDR3 is CASSLTSLAFGSYEQYF. DNA for the CDR3: TGTGCCAGCAGTTTAACCTCTCTGGCGTTCGGGTCCTACGAGCAGTACTTC.

This chain joins TRBV4-2 and TRBJ1-2, with 11 bases fitting TRBD1. Trimming took 4 bases from V and 3 from J; bases not matched to a gene: 4. The germline V gene has CDR1 LGHNA and CDR2 YNFKEQ. The CDR3 extends over 15 amino acids. The chain's CDR3 is CASSLSGQGDYGYTF. The CDR3 DNA reads TGTGCCAGCAGCCTTTCGGGACAGGGGGACTATGGCTACACCTTC.

The gene calls are TRBV7-8 and TRBJ1-5; D possibly corresponds to TRBD1 (5 bases). The CDR3 runs 16 residues. V gave up 1 base and J gave up 1 base, with 11 bases separating them. Germline V gene lookup returns CDR1 SGHVS and CDR2 FQNEAQ. The CDR3 coding sequence is TGTGCCAGCAGCTTAGGACGGCGGGGGAGCAATCAGCCCCAGCATTTT. This codes for CASSLGRRGSNQPQHF.

The gene calls are TRBV7-2 and TRBJ2-4, with TRBD2 identical over 9 bases. J lost 1 base, V lost 1 base, and 2 bases had no gene match. This CDR3 spans 16 amino acids. Germline loops: CDR1 SGHTA, CDR2 FQGNSA. The CDR3 DNA reads TGTGCCAGCAGCTTAGAAACTAGCGGGGCCAAAAACATTCAGTACTTC. This encodes CASSLETSGAKNIQYF.

The chain couples TRBV7-9 to TRBJ2-2; TRBD1 aligns across 7 bases. Germline lookup yields CDR1 SEHNR and CDR2 FQNEAQ (reference sequence). The ends lost 4 bases at V and 7 bases at J; junction bases unmatched: 6. There are 14 residues in the CDR3. The CDR3 spells CASSSTGVHGELFF. For the CDR3, the DNA is TGTGCCAGCAGCTCAACAGGGGTGCACGGGGAGCTGTTTTTT.